These 22 T cell receptor beta chains were sequenced from one sample in a study of shared clonotypes between healthy human individuals. Sequencing used immunoSEQ multiplex PCR; TCRdb keeps in-frame clones, though not all of them. This table holds some 1,100,000 clones, around 82% found once. Sequenced sample: memory CD4+ T cells from PBMCs. Subset in this sample: CD45RA-negative fraction. These receptors all come from a man between 18 and 35 years old in good health. Some clones in this sample may be carry-over from other donors' samples.

This clone was counted at least ten times. Other DNA sequences in the sample encode the same CDR3. The V call is TRBV7-3, the J call TRBJ2-2; perhaps TRBD2 as D (6 bases). Germline CDR1 reads SGHTA; CDR2 reads FQGTGA. The length of the CDR3 is 15 residues. Trimming took off 4 bases at V and 2 bases at J, with 11 bases between the two ends. CDR3 loop: CASSSGTPNTGELFF. The CDR3 region has the DNA TGTGCCAGCAGCTCCGGGACTCCCAACACCGGGGAGCTGTTTTTT.

The chain links TRBV5-1 to TRBJ2-1; no clear D gene. V was trimmed by 0 bases and J by 2 bases, leaving 3 bases between them. This CDR3 region has 13 residues. Germline V lookup: CDR1 SGHRS, CDR2 YFSETQ. CDR3 sequence: CASSLVPYNEQFF. Written as DNA, the CDR3 is TGCGCCAGCAGCTTGGTGCCCTACAATGAGCAGTTCTTC. The full variable domain, in which reference TRBV5-1 and TRBJ2-1 provide the parts outside the CDR3, is KAGVTQTPRYLIKTRGQQVTLSCSPISGHRSVSWYQQTPGQGLQFLFEYFSETQRNKGNFPGRFSGRQFSNSRSEMNVSTLELGDSALYLCASSLVPYNEQFFGPGTRLTVL.

The V gene is TRBV18, the J gene TRBJ2-5; weak D call: TRBD2 (6 bases). The CDR3 totals 14 residues. The germline V and J ends were trimmed by 6 bases and 7 bases, with 18 bases remaining between them. Germline V lookup: CDR1 KGHSH, CDR2 LQKENI. The CDR3, as DNA: TGTGCCAGCTCGCCTGGGACTTCCCTTGGGACCCAGTACTTC. As protein: CASSPGTSLGTQYF.

Worth noting for this clone: The same CDR3 can be traced to other DNA sequences in this sample. The genes are TRBV29-1 and TRBJ2-1; D is uncertain. V lost 4 bases and J lost 0, with 4 bases in between. The CDR3 is 12 amino acids. Germline V gene data show CDR1 as SQVTM and CDR2 as ANQGSEA. For the CDR3, the DNA is TGCAGCGTTGTATTCTCCTACAATGAGCAGTTCTTC. It encodes CSVVFSYNEQFF.

The chain employs TRBV28 and TRBJ2-7; the D gene is possibly TRBD2 (6 bases). Germline V gene sequence: CDR1 MDHEN, CDR2 SYDVKM. This CDR3 region has 15 residues. V was trimmed by 5 bases and J by 6 bases, leaving 20 bases between them. CDR3 nucleotides: TGTGCCAGCAGTGCAAGGGGAGGTCCATTGATCGAGCAGTACTTC. This gives the protein CASSARGGPLIEQYF.

The rearrangement joins TRBV28 to TRBJ2-7; no reliable D call. This CDR3 comprises 16 residues. Trimming cost V 5 bases and J 0 bases, with 17 bases left between them. CDR1 and CDR2 (germline): MDHEN, SYDVKM. In DNA, the CDR3 is TGTGCCAGCAGTAGCCCGGCCAGTAGACCCTCCTACGAGCAGTACTTC. It is translated as CASSSPASRPSYEQYF.

The V call is TRBV7-8, the J call TRBJ2-1, with 10 nucleotides matching TRBD1. The CDR3 runs 16 residues. Germline V gene lookup returns CDR1 SGHVS and CDR2 FQNEAQ. J lost 3 bases, V lost 5 bases, and 7 bases had no gene match. The CDR3, as DNA: TGTGCCAGCAGCCACAAGAGGGACAGGGGCTACAATGAGCAGTTCTTC. Its protein product is CASSHKRDRGYNEQFF.

CDR3 DNA sequence: TGTGCCAGCAGTTTTGGGACGGGGGGGGAAAAACTGTTTTTT. Amino acids: CASSFGTGGEKLFF. The chain joins TRBV27 to TRBJ1-4; D is possibly TRBD1 (5 bases). Germline CDR1 MNHEY, CDR2 SMNVEV (reference sequence). V was shortened by 3 bases and J by 8 bases, with 13 bases between the two germline ends. This CDR3 contains 14 residues. Filled out from reference TRBV27 and TRBJ1-4, the complete variable domain reads EAQVTQNPRYLITVTGKKLTVTCSQNMNHEYMSWYRQDPGLGLRQIYYSMNVEVTDKGDVPEGYKVSRKEKRNFPLILESPSPNQTSLYFCASSFGTGGEKLFFGSGTQLSVL.

The rearrangement uses TRBV7-8 and TRBJ2-7; TRBD2 matches at 8 bases. Germline values: CDR1 SGHVS, CDR2 FQNEAQ. CDR3 length: 15 amino acids. The junction had 11 bases not matched to a gene; V was cut back by 5 bases and J by 5 bases. CDR3 protein: CASSAAGTSVDEQYF. Written as DNA, the CDR3 is TGTGCCAGCAGCGCGGCCGGGACTAGTGTCGACGAGCAGTACTTC.

Remarks on this clone: The identical CDR3 is also encoded by other nucleotide sequences in the sample. V is TRBV27 and J is TRBJ1-1, with a weak D call TRBD1 (5 bases). Germline-derived CDR1 and CDR2 are MNHEY and SMNVEV (reference sequence). The length of the CDR3 is 14 residues. The V and J ends lost 5 bases and 1 base respectively, with 11 bases between them. The CDR3 sequence is CASSLITGNTEAFF. Written as DNA, the CDR3 is TGTGCCAGCAGTCTAATAACAGGGAACACTGAAGCTTTCTTT.

The rearrangement joins TRBV20-1 to TRBJ1-2; D not resolved. Trimming removed 5 bases from V and 4 bases from J, with 5 bases in between. CDR3 length equals 10 residues. Looked up from germline, CDR1 is DFQATT and CDR2 is SNEGSKA (reference sequence). The chain's CDR3 is CSAYIYGYTF. CDR3 coding DNA: TGCAGTGCTTACATCTATGGCTACACCTTC.

The V gene is TRBV20-1, the J gene TRBJ1-1, with 7 bases aligning to TRBD1. Germline V gives CDR1 DFQATT, CDR2 SNEGSKA (reference sequence). V shed 6 bases and J 5 bases; nucleotides not matched to a gene: 3. The CDR3 has 11 amino acids. The CDR3 loop is CSAPDRTEAFF. As DNA, the CDR3 is TGCAGTGCGCCGGACAGGACTGAAGCTTTCTTT.

The gene calls are TRBV29-1 and TRBJ2-6; D gene uncertain. Germline CDR1 is SQVTM and CDR2 is ANQGSEA. V gave up 4 bases and J gave up 3 bases, with 13 bases separating them. The CDR3 extends over 15 amino acids. CDR3 bases: TGCAGCGTTGTGAAAGGGTCCCTTGGGGCCAACGTCCTGACTTTC. Translation: CSVVKGSLGANVLTF. The full variable domain, in which reference TRBV29-1 and TRBJ2-6 provide the parts outside the CDR3, is SAVISQKPSRDICQRGTSLTIQCQVDSQVTMMFWYRQQPGQSLTLIATANQGSEATYESGFVIDKFPISRPNLTFSTLTVSNMSPEDSSIYLCSVVKGSLGANVLTFGAGSRLTVL.

This chain connects TRBV27 to TRBJ1-2; D is ambiguous. The ends were cut back, 6 bases at V and 0 bases at J, with 11 bases in the middle. The CDR3 consists of 14 residues. Germline loops: CDR1 MNHEY, CDR2 SMNVEV (reference sequence). CDR3 bases: TGTGCCAGCAGACTCCGGGATTCTAACTATGGCTACACCTTC. Translation gives CASRLRDSNYGYTF.

The rearrangement joins TRBV5-6 to TRBJ1-1; 8 nucleotides align to TRBD1. The V segment lost 2 bases and the J segment 5 bases; nucleotides outside the gene matches: 8. The length of the CDR3 is 15 residues. Germline CDR1 and CDR2: SGHDT and YYEEEE. The DNA for the CDR3 is TGTGCCAGCAGCTTTCGGACAGGGATGGGTACTGAAGCTTTCTTT. The encoded protein is CASSFRTGMGTEAFF.

Worth noting for this clone: Other DNA sequences in this sample translate to the same CDR3. J is TRBJ2-7 and V is TRBV7-8; possibly TRBD1 for D (6 bases). V was pared by 5 bases and J by 3 bases, with 11 bases between. The CDR3 spans 13 residues. CDR1 is SGHVS, CDR2 FQNEAQ, per germline. The chain's CDR3 is CASSPGASYEQYF. The CDR3 DNA reads as TGTGCCAGCAGCCCAGGGGCGAGCTACGAGCAGTACTTC.

Here the CDR3 reads CASSLASLLRGAEQFF. The CDR3, as DNA: TGTGCCAGCAGCTTAGCGTCCTTACTCCGTGGCGCTGAGCAGTTCTTC. The V and J genes are TRBV7-2 and TRBJ2-1, with D uncertain. V lost 0 bases and J lost 9, with 18 bases in between. From germline, CDR1 is SGHTA and CDR2 FQGNSA. The length of the CDR3 is 16 residues.

In DNA form, the CDR3 reads TGTGCCAGCAGCCTTGGGACTAGACAAGAGACCCAGTACTTC. Translation gives CASSLGTRQETQYF. The V call is TRBV7-9, the J call TRBJ2-5; 8 nucleotides line up with TRBD2. The CDR3 spans 14 residues. Germline CDR1 reads SEHNR; CDR2 reads FQNEAQ (reference sequence). The V gene end was trimmed by 5 bases and the J gene end by 2 bases; junction bases not matched to a gene: 4.

The chain has TRBV7-9 and TRBJ1-2, with TRBD1 matching 7 bases. This CDR3 is 15 amino acids long. Germline loops: CDR1 SEHNR, CDR2 FQNEAQ (reference sequence). The V gene end was trimmed by 4 bases and the J gene end by 1 base; junction bases not matched to a gene: 6. CDR3 coding DNA: TGTGCCAGCAGCTACTACGGGACAGATAACTATGGCTACACCTTC. Its protein product is CASSYYGTDNYGYTF. Full variable domain (missing parts from reference TRBV7-9 and TRBJ1-2): DTGVSQNPRHKITKRGQNVTFRCDPISEHNRLYWYRQTLGQGPEFLTYFQNEAQLEKSRLLSDRFSAERPKGSFSTLEIQRTEQGDSAMYLCASSYYGTDNYGYTFGSGTRLTVV.

The rearrangement links TRBV28 to TRBJ2-7; D perhaps matches TRBD2 (6 bases). V gave up 2 bases and J gave up 2 bases, with 19 bases separating them. Germline CDR1 reads MDHEN; CDR2 reads SYDVKM. The CDR3 runs 17 residues. DNA for the CDR3: TGTGCCAGCAGTTTAAACCTCCTGGGGACTGCTGCCTACGAGCAGTACTTC. It specifies CASSLNLLGTAAYEQYF.

The chain carries TRBV7-6 and TRBJ1-1, with D hard to call. Looked up from germline, CDR1 is SGHVS and CDR2 is FNYEAQ. With 5 bases removed from V and 4 bases from J, the gap between germline ends came to 11 bases. The CDR3 consists of 13 residues. The CDR3: CASSRNEGTEAFF. The CDR3 coding sequence is TGTGCCAGCAGCCGGAACGAGGGCACTGAAGCTTTCTTT.

The chain uses TRBV18 and TRBJ2-1; D unresolved. The CDR3 totals 13 residues. Per the germline V gene, CDR1 is KGHSH and CDR2 is LQKENI. Trimming removed 2 bases from V and 8 bases from J, with 10 bases in between. The CDR3 region has the DNA TGTGCCAGCTCACCAGGCCAAAGGTATGAGCAGTTCTTC. This encodes CASSPGQRYEQFF.